This passage covers 17 T cell receptor beta chains from one sample sequenced in a study of blood T cell repertoires in COVID-19. The repertoire was sequenced with immunoSEQ multiplex PCR; TCRdb's copy has only in-frame clones and lacks some. The table lists about 180,000 clones, roughly nine tenths of them singletons, with around 21% in the top ten. The sample was peripheral blood. Receptor source: a man between 65 and 80 years old with active or convalescent COVID-19.

The V gene is TRBV7-9, the J gene TRBJ1-2, with 9 positions matching TRBD1. V dropped 5 bases and J dropped 5; count of bases not matched to a gene: 9. The CDR3 runs to 15 residues. Germline CDR1 reads SEHNR; CDR2 reads FQNEAQ (reference sequence). CDR3 sequence: CASSPQGDRVYGYTF. CDR3 in DNA: TGTGCCAGCAGCCCCCAGGGGGACAGGGTGTATGGCTACACCTTC.

This clone was counted once. The chain employs TRBV4-3 and TRBJ1-6, with D uncertain. Germline V gene data show CDR1 as LGHNA and CDR2 as YSLEER. Trimming cost V 5 bases and J 6 bases, with 14 bases left between them. The CDR3 covers 15 residues. The CDR3 DNA sequence: TGCGCCAGCAGCGTAAGCCCACAGTCTAATTCACCCCTCCACTTT. It translates to CASSVSPQSNSPLHF.

The CDR3 region is CASSLTPGLVIEQYF. The CDR3 coding sequence is TGCGCCAGCAGCTTGACTCCGGGACTAGTAATCGAGCAGTACTTC. The V gene is TRBV5-1, the J gene TRBJ2-7; 8 nucleotides line up with TRBD2. The trim removed 1 base at V and 6 bases at J, leaving 9 bases unmatched. The germline V gene encodes CDR1 SGHRS and CDR2 YFSETQ. The length of the CDR3 is 15 residues.

The CDR3 loop reads CASSPQRDTQYF. DNA for the CDR3: TGTGCCAGCAGCCCGCAGAGGGATACGCAGTATTTT. V is TRBV3-1 (or the pseudogene TRBV3-2) and J is TRBJ2-3; D call uncertain. Trimming left V 4 bases short and J 6 bases short, with 8 bases between. This CDR3 has 12 residues. Germline V CDR1 and CDR2: LGHDT, YNNKEL (reference sequence).

J is TRBJ1-4 and V is TRBV4-3; D is unresolved. Trimming shortened V by 0 bases and J by 8 bases, and 13 bases separated the two germline ends. Germline CDR1 reads LGHNA; CDR2 reads YSLEER. This CDR3 comprises 15 residues. The CDR3 bases are TGCGCCAGCAGCCAAGATAGCAGTATAAAGGAAAAACTGTTTTTT. Protein product: CASSQDSSIKEKLFF.

DNA of the CDR3: TGCAGTGCTAGTCCTACAGGGGGTGAAGCTTTCTTT. This encodes CSASPTGGEAFF. J is TRBJ1-1 and V is TRBV20-1; 8 nucleotides align to TRBD1. J was trimmed by 7 bases and V by 3 bases; bases with no gene match: 4. Germline lookup yields CDR1 DFQATT and CDR2 SNEGSKA (reference sequence). The CDR3 sequence is 12 residues long.

This chain uses TRBV2 with TRBJ1-2; TRBD1 matches 7 bases. Germline-derived CDR1 and CDR2 are SNHLY and FYNNEI. This CDR3 is 15 amino acids long. V gave up 3 bases and J gave up 12 bases; unmatched junction bases: 16. The CDR3 reads CASSELVGDSGTHTF. DNA for the CDR3: TGTGCCAGCAGTGAGCTGGTGGGGGACAGCGGTACACACACCTTC.

The chain recombines TRBV18 with TRBJ2-2; D ambiguous. CDR3 length: 14 amino acids. Trimming cost V 1 base and J 5 bases, with 8 bases left between them. Looked up from germline, CDR1 is KGHSH and CDR2 is LQKENI. CDR3 sequence (DNA): TGTGCCAGCTCACCACTGGTCGGGACCGGGGAGCTGTTTTTT. Translating gives CASSPLVGTGELFF.

The chain employs TRBV5-1 and TRBJ2-2; weak D call: TRBD2 (6 bases). There are 13 residues in the CDR3. Germline V gene data show CDR1 as SGHRS and CDR2 as YFSETQ. V was clipped by 0 bases and J by 8 bases, with 8 bases between them. The CDR3 DNA follows: TGCGCCAGCAGCTTGGATGCGGGAGGGGAGCTGTTTTTT. It yields the protein CASSLDAGGELFF.

This clone was observed once. The CDR3 region is CASSLGGSGTGELFF. In DNA form, the CDR3 reads TGTGCCAGCAGTTTAGGGGGCTCCGGCACCGGGGAGCTGTTTTTT. J is TRBJ2-2 and V is TRBV28, with D maybe TRBD1 (6 bases). The CDR3 is 15 residues long. V was shortened by 2 bases and J by 4 bases, with 11 bases between the two germline ends. Germline values: CDR1 MDHEN, CDR2 SYDVKM.

J is TRBJ1-4 and V is TRBV6-5; a weak D match, TRBD1 (5 bases). V dropped 0 bases and J dropped 8 bases, with 13 bases sitting between them. Germline CDR1 is MNHEY and CDR2 is SVGAGI. The CDR3 is made up of 15 amino acids. The CDR3 coding sequence is TGTGCCAGCAGTTACTCGGGGGGGGGACCCGAAAAACTGTTTTTT. It yields the protein CASSYSGGGPEKLFF.

J is TRBJ2-1 and V is TRBV5-4; 11 bases fit TRBD2. Germline CDR1 and CDR2: SGHNT and YYREEE (reference sequence). Trimming removed 3 bases from V and 3 bases from J; junction bases left unmatched: 5. The CDR3 totals 16 residues. The CDR3 DNA sequence: TGTGCCAGCAGCTGGGGCGGGACTAGCGGCTACAATGAGCAGTTCTTC. This sequence encodes CASSWGGTSGYNEQFF. The full variable domain, completed using reference TRBV5-4 and TRBJ2-1, is ETGVTQSPTHLIKTRGQQVTLRCSSQSGHNTVSWYQQALGQGPQFIFQYYREEENGRGNFPPRFSGLQFPNYSSELNVNALELDDSALYLCASSWGGTSGYNEQFFGPGTRLTVL.

V gene TRBV18 combines with J gene TRBJ2-7; 12 bases agree with TRBD1. The CDR3 totals 14 residues. Germline V gene sequence: CDR1 KGHSH, CDR2 LQKENI. With 3 bases clipped from V and 5 bases from J, the junction kept 2 bases outside the gene matches. The CDR3, as DNA: TGTGCCAGCTCACCGGGACAGGGGGCCGACGAGCAGTACTTC. Protein: CASSPGQGADEQYF.

The chain joins TRBV5-6 to TRBJ2-2, with 12 bases that match TRBD1. CDR3 length equals 16 residues. CDR1 and CDR2 (germline): SGHDT, YYEEEE. The trim removed 3 bases at V and 5 bases at J, leaving 5 bases unmatched. This CDR3 reads CASSSPGQGATGELFF. The CDR3 DNA follows: TGTGCCAGCAGCTCTCCGGGACAGGGGGCAACCGGGGAGCTGTTTTTT.

The J gene is TRBJ2-1, the V gene TRBV2, with 14 bases fitting TRBD2. The CDR3 length is 16 residues. After removal of 6 bases from V and 7 bases from J, the junction contained 8 bases not matched to a gene. Germline CDR1 and CDR2: SNHLY and FYNNEI. DNA of the CDR3: TGTGCCAGCAGCCCCGGACTAGCGGGAGGAGGTAATGAGCAGTTCTTC. It encodes CASSPGLAGGGNEQFF.

This clone came up once. The J gene is TRBJ2-7, the V gene TRBV29-1, with a possible D match to TRBD2 (6 bases). The CDR3 is 13 amino acids. The ends were cut back, 4 bases at V and 4 bases at J, with 14 bases in the middle. Germline V CDR1 and CDR2: SQVTM, ANQGSEA. The CDR3 spells CSVGPGTEYEQYF. In nucleotides, the CDR3 is TGCAGCGTTGGACCCGGGACTGAGTACGAGCAGTACTTC.

The V gene is TRBV18, the J gene TRBJ2-5; TRBD1 matches 11 bases. V was pared by 3 bases and J by 6 bases, with 6 bases of the junction left unmatched. This CDR3 is 15 amino acids long. In germline, CDR1 is KGHSH, CDR2 LQKENI. The CDR3 sequence: CASSPGTGGGKTQYF. DNA of the CDR3: TGTGCCAGCTCACCCGGGACAGGGGGAGGAAAGACCCAGTACTTC.